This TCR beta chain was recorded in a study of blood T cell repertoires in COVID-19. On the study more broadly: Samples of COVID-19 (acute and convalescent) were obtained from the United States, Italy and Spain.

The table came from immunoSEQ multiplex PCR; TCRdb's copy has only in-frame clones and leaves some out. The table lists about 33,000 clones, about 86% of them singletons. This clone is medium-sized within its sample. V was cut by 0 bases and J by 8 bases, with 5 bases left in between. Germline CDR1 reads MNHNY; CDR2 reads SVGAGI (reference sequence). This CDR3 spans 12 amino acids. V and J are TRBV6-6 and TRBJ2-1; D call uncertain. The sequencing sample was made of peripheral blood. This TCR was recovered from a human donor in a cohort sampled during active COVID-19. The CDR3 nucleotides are TGTGCCAGCAGTTACTCGAGGCATGAGCAGTTCTTC. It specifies CASSYSRHEQFF.